This is a list of T cell receptor beta chains from one sample in a study of T cell changes during pregnancy in multiple sclerosis. Sequenced by immunoSEQ multiplex PCR; TCRdb stores in-frame clones only, minus some. The sample shows fewer than 25,000 clones, about 90% of them seen only once. The material sequenced was CD4+ T cells from peripheral blood mononuclear cells, taken in the third trimester of pregnancy. All receptors come from a female donor in good health, enrolled as a control in a pregnancy study. The CDR3 runs from the conserved cysteine through the conserved F or W. A D gene is named only where the DNA matches it firmly. A clone size is listed for some rows: how often the clone was seen (once, few, many), or a class if it is expanded.

v_gene	j_gene	d_gene	abundance	CDR3aa	CDR3nt
TRBV7-2	TRBJ2-1	TRBD2	NA	CASSLAGTSGGTHNEQFF	TGTGCCAGCAGCTTAGCGGGGACTAGCGGGGGGACCCACAATGAGCAGTTCTTC
TRBV18	TRBJ2-3	NA	NA	CASSPREVTDTQYF	TGTGCCAGCTCACCTAGAGAGGTAACAGATACGCAGTATTTT
TRBV6-5	TRBJ2-7	NA	few	CASTRPGYEQYF	TGTGCCAGCACCCGCCCAGGATACGAGCAGTACTTC
TRBV6-6	TRBJ2-1	NA	NA	CATQLVVAVYNEQFF	TGTGCCACCCAGTTAGTGGTAGCGGTCTACAATGAGCAGTTCTTC
TRBV19	TRBJ1-2	NA	NA	CASSVSRGAYGYTF	TGTGCCAGTAGTGTCTCGCGGGGAGCTTATGGCTACACCTTC
TRBV5-1	TRBJ2-5	NA	NA	CASTSERQETQYF	TGCGCCAGCACGTCCGAGCGGCAAGAGACCCAGTACTTC
TRBV11-2	TRBJ2-6	TRBD1	NA	CASSLDRGQGATGANVLTF	TGTGCCAGCAGCTTAGATAGGGGACAGGGGGCGACTGGGGCCAACGTCCTGACTTTC
TRBV7-3	TRBJ2-3	TRBD2	NA	CASSPGLAGDTQYF	TGTGCCAGCAGCCCGGGACTAGCGGGAGATACGCAGTATTTT
TRBV19	TRBJ1-5	NA	NA	CASSKATGGQSNQPQHF	TGTGCCAGTAGTAAGGCCACGGGGGGGCAGAGCAATCAGCCCCAGCATTTT
TRBV7-9	TRBJ1-1	NA	NA	CASSSQGMRTEAFF	TGTGCCAGCAGCTCTCAGGGGATGAGGACTGAAGCTTTCTTT
TRBV7-3	TRBJ2-1	TRBD2	few	CASSQTGLAGGLGSEQFF	TGTGCCAGCAGCCAAACGGGACTAGCGGGGGGGTTAGGGTCTGAGCAGTTCTTC
TRBV19	TRBJ1-2	NA	NA	CASSIGLLEGYTF	TGTGCCAGTAGTATAGGACTATTAGAAGGCTACACCTTC
TRBV9	TRBJ1-2	TRBD1	NA	CASSAYRGNYGYTF	TGTGCCAGCAGCGCGTACAGGGGGAACTATGGCTACACCTTC
TRBV27	TRBJ1-6	NA	few	CASRREDGTSSYNSPLHF	TGTGCCAGCAGGAGAGAGGACGGGACAAGCTCCTATAATTCACCCCTCCACTTT
TRBV7-3	TRBJ2-1	TRBD2	NA	CASSLEGLAAQFF	TGTGCCAGCAGCTTAGAGGGACTAGCGGCGCAGTTCTTC
TRBV27	TRBJ2-1	TRBD2	NA	CASSLGLAAMERVNEQFF	TGTGCCAGCAGTTTGGGACTAGCGGCGATGGAAAGGGTCAATGAGCAGTTCTTC
TRBV7-3	TRBJ2-5	NA	NA	CASSLGRGRYQETQYF	TGTGCCAGCAGCTTAGGGCGGGGACGGTACCAAGAGACCCAGTACTTC
TRBV4-2	TRBJ2-2	TRBD2	NA	CASSEASGGNTGELFF	TGTGCCAGCAGCGAGGCTAGCGGGGGTAACACCGGGGAGCTGTTTTTT
TRBV7-8	TRBJ1-1	TRBD1	NA	CASSLFTGVNTEAFF	TGTGCCAGCAGCTTATTCACAGGGGTAAACACTGAAGCTTTCTTT
TRBV28	TRBJ1-5	NA	NA	CASSPVTGLNQPQHF	TGTGCCAGCAGCCCCGTTACAGGGCTCAATCAGCCCCAGCATTTT
TRBV4-3	TRBJ1-3	TRBD1	once	CASSQDSGQGGNTIYF	TGCGCCAGCAGCCAAGATTCCGGACAGGGGGGAAACACCATATATTTT
TRBV29-1	TRBJ2-1	TRBD2	NA	CSVASVAGGHEQFF	TGCAGCGTTGCTTCGGTAGCGGGAGGACATGAGCAGTTCTTC
TRBV7-9	TRBJ1-1	NA	NA	CASSLKGVEAFF	TGTGCCAGCAGCTTAAAAGGGGTTGAAGCTTTCTTT
TRBV10-3	TRBJ1-1	NA	NA	CAISEQGVSAFF	TGTGCCATCAGTGAACAGGGAGTTTCAGCTTTCTTT
TRBV5-6	TRBJ1-2	NA	NA	CASTPERGNYGYTF	TGTGCCAGCACTCCTGAGAGGGGGAACTATGGCTACACCTTC
TRBV18	TRBJ1-4	TRBD1	once	CASSPPKNSRDRVIWEKLFF	TGTGCCAGCTCACCACCGAAAAACTCCCGGGACAGGGTAATCTGGGAAAAACTGTTTTTT
TRBV11-2	TRBJ1-3	TRBD1	NA	CASSWGQGGGNTIYF	TGTGCCAGCAGCTGGGGACAGGGCGGAGGAAACACCATATATTTT
TRBV10-2	TRBJ1-6	NA	NA	CASIDSSYNSPLHF	TGCGCCAGCATCGACAGCTCCTATAATTCACCCCTCCACTTT
TRBV5-6	TRBJ1-4	NA	NA	CASSSGYATNEKLFF	TGTGCCAGCAGCTCAGGGTATGCCACTAATGAAAAACTGTTTTTT
TRBV2	TRBJ2-7	TRBD1	NA	CASVPPDRPFYEQYF	TGTGCCAGCGTCCCCCCGGACAGGCCTTTCTACGAGCAGTACTTC
TRBV2	TRBJ1-3	NA	NA	CASSEVSGFSGNTIYF	TGTGCCAGCAGTGAAGTTTCGGGTTTCTCTGGAAACACCATATATTTT
TRBV18	TRBJ2-1	NA	NA	CASSPPRQGPYNEQFF	TGTGCCAGCTCACCACCCAGGCAGGGGCCCTACAATGAGCAGTTCTTC
TRBV5-4	TRBJ1-3	TRBD1	NA	CASSHQGAPGNTIYF	TGTGCCAGCAGTCATCAGGGGGCGCCTGGAAACACCATATATTTT
TRBV5-5	TRBJ1-2	TRBD1	NA	CASSHPGQTYGYTF	TGTGCCAGCAGCCATCCGGGACAGACCTATGGCTACACCTTC
TRBV5-4	TRBJ2-5	NA	NA	CASSSGTTRGETQYF	TGTGCCAGCAGCTCCGGTACTACGCGGGGAGAGACCCAGTACTTC
TRBV5-6	TRBJ1-2	NA	NA	CASSQGQGYGYTF	TGTGCCAGCAGTCAGGGGCAGGGGTATGGCTACACCTTC
TRBV7-3	TRBJ1-2	TRBD1	NA	CASSPDRVGYTF	TGTGCCAGCAGTCCCGACAGGGTTGGCTACACCTTC
TRBV6-6	TRBJ1-2	TRBD1	NA	CASTETGGDGYTF	TGTGCCAGCACCGAGACAGGGGGCGATGGCTACACCTTC
TRBV6-6	TRBJ1-3	NA	NA	CASSYFGQSEGNTIYF	TGTGCCAGCAGTTACTTCGGCCAATCGGAGGGAAACACCATATATTTT
TRBV9	TRBJ1-4	NA	once	CASSVDPQGSKLFF	TGTGCCAGCAGCGTAGATCCACAGGGATCGAAACTGTTTTTT
TRBV7-2	TRBJ2-3	TRBD2	NA	CASSRLAGGWSTDTQYF	TGTGCCAGCAGCCGACTAGCGGGGGGCTGGAGCACAGATACGCAGTATTTT
TRBV7-9	TRBJ1-5	NA	NA	CASSLGGQYNQPQHF	TGTGCCAGCAGCTTAGGGGGGCAGTACAATCAGCCCCAGCATTTT
TRBV18	TRBJ2-2	TRBD1	NA	CASSPRPRQGAPSNTGELFF	TGTGCCAGCTCACCACGCCCACGACAGGGGGCCCCTTCGAACACCGGGGAGCTGTTTTTT
TRBV27	TRBJ2-2	TRBD1	NA	CASSQRTGGVWGTGELFF	TGTGCCAGCAGTCAGCGGACAGGGGGCGTCTGGGGCACCGGGGAGCTGTTTTTT
TRBV28	TRBJ1-5	NA	NA	CASSPPVIGLGGALQPQHF	TGTGCCAGCAGTCCACCGGTGATTGGTTTGGGGGGGGCCCTTCAGCCCCAGCATTTT
TRBV28	TRBJ1-5	TRBD1	once	CASRHTGGNQPQHF	TGTGCCAGCAGACACACAGGGGGGAATCAGCCCCAGCATTTT
TRBV4-2	TRBJ1-2	NA	NA	CASSQAEQVYGYTF	TGTGCCAGCAGCCAAGCGGAACAGGTTTATGGCTACACCTTC
TRBV7-7	TRBJ2-1	NA	NA	CASSLATELSSYNEQFF	TGTGCCAGCAGCTTAGCGACAGAACTAAGCTCCTACAATGAGCAGTTCTTC
TRBV7-9	TRBJ1-1	NA	once	CASSLDMNTEAFF	TGTGCCAGCAGCTTAGATATGAACACTGAAGCTTTCTTT
TRBV13	TRBJ1-2	NA	NA	CASSSPPTRSNYGYTF	TGTGCCAGCAGCTCACCCCCCACCCGGTCTAACTATGGCTACACCTTC
TRBV11-2	TRBJ2-2	NA	NA	CASSPAVRVFSPGELFF	TGTGCCAGCAGCCCAGCCGTACGGGTTTTCAGTCCCGGGGAGCTGTTTTTT